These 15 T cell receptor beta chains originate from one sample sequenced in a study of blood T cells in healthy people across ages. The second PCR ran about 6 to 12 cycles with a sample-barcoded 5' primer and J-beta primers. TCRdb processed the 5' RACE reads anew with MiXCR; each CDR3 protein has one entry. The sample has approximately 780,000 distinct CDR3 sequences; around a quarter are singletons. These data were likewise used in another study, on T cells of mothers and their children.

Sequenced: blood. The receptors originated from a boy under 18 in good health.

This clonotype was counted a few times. The DNA of the CDR3 is TGTGCCAGCGACTACGAGCAGTACTTC. Its protein is CASDYEQYF. V is TRBV27 and J is TRBJ2-7; D not certain. CDR1 and CDR2 (germline): MNHEY, SMNVEV (reference sequence). The CDR3 runs 9 residues. Trimming removed 8 bases at V and 3 bases at J, with 2 bases between.

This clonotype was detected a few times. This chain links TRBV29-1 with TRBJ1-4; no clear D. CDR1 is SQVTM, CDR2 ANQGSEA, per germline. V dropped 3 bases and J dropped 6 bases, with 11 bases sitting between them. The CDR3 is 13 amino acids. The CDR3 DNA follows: TGCAGCGTTGAGGCGGTGGCAGATGAAAAACTGTTTTTT. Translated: CSVEAVADEKLFF. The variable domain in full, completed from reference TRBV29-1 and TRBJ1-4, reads SAVISQKPSRDICQRGTSLTIQCQVDSQVTMMFWYRQQPGQSLTLIATANQGSEATYESGFVIDKFPISRPNLTFSTLTVSNMSPEDSSIYLCSVEAVADEKLFFGSGTQLSVL.

CDR3 coding DNA: TGTGCCATCAGTGCCACCGACTATGGCTACACCTTC. Protein product: CAISATDYGYTF. This chain uses TRBV10-3 with TRBJ1-2; D ambiguous. CDR1 and CDR2 (germline): ENHRY, SYGVKD. The CDR3 has 12 residues. Trimming pared 4 bases from V and 3 bases from J, leaving 6 bases between.

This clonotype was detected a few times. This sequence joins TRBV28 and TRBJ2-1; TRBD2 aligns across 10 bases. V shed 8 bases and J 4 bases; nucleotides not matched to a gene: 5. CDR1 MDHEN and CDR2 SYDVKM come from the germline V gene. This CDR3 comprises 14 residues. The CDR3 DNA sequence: TGTGCCAGCTTTGGACTAGCGGATTACAATGAGCAGTTCTTC. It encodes CASFGLADYNEQFF.

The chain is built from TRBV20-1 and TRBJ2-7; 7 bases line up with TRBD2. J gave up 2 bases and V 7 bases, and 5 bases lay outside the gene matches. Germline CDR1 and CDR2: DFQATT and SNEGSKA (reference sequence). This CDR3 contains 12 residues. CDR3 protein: CSVQAGPYEQYF. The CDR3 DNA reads TGCAGTGTCCAAGCGGGGCCCTACGAGCAGTACTTC.

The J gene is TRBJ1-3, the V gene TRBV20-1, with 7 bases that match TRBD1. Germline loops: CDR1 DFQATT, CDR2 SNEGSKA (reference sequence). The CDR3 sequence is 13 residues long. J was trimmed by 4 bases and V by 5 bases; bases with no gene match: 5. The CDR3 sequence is CSAPDRRGNTIYF. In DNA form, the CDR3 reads TGCAGTGCTCCGGACAGGCGAGGAAACACCATATATTTT.

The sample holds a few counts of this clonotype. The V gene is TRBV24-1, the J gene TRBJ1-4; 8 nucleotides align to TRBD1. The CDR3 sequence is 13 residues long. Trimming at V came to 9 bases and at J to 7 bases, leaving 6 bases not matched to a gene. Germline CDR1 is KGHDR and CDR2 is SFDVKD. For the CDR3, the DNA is TGTGCCACCGGCAGGACAGGGAGTGAAAAACTGTTTTTT. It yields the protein CATGRTGSEKLFF.

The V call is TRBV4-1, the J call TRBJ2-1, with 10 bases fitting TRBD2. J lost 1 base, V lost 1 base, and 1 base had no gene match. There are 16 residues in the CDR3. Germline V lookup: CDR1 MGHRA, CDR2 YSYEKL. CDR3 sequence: CASSQVSGGSYNEQFF. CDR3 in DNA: TGCGCCAGCAGCCAAGTTAGCGGGGGGTCCTACAATGAGCAGTTCTTC.

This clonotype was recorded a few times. In DNA, the CDR3 is TGTGCCAGCAGCGCTGTTACAACCTCCGAGCAGTACTTC. It yields the protein CASSAVTTSEQYF. The chain couples TRBV12-3 or TRBV12-4 to TRBJ2-7; D call uncertain. Trimming removed 6 bases at V and 6 bases at J, with 15 bases between. This CDR3 contains 13 residues.

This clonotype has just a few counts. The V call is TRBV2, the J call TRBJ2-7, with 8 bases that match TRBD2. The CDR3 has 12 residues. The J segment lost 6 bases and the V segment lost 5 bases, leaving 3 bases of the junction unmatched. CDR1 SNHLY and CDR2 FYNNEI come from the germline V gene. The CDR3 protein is CASSREGSEQYF. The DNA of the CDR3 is TGTGCCAGCAGTCGGGAGGGGAGCGAGCAGTACTTC.

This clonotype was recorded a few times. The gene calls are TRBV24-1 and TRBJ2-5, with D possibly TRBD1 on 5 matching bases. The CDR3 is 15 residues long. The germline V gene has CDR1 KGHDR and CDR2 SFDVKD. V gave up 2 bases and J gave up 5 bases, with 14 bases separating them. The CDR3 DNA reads TGTGCCACCAGTGATTCCCGGCAGGGTGGGGAGACCCAGTACTTC. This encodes CATSDSRQGGETQYF.

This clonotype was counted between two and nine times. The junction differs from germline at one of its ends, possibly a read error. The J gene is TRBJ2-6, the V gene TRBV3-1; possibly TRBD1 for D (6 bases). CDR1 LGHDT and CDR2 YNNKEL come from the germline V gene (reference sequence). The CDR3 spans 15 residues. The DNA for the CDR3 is TGTGCCAACAGCCCAGACAGGTCTGGGGCCAACGTCCTGACTTTC. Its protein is CANSPDRSGANVLTF.

As DNA, the CDR3 is TGTGCCAGTACGACAGGAACCAACATTCAGTACTTC. Protein: CASTTGTNIQYF. The V and J genes are TRBV28 and TRBJ2-4, with a weak D call TRBD1 (6 bases). V lost 9 bases and J lost 7, with 13 bases in between. The CDR3 covers 12 residues. Per germline, CDR1 MDHEN and CDR2 SYDVKM.

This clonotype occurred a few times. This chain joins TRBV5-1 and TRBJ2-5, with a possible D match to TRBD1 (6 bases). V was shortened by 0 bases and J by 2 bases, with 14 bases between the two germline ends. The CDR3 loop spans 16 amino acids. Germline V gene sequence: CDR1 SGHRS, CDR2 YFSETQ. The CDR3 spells CASSLEGRGWQETQYF. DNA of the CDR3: TGCGCCAGCAGCTTGGAGGGCAGGGGATGGCAAGAGACCCAGTACTTC.

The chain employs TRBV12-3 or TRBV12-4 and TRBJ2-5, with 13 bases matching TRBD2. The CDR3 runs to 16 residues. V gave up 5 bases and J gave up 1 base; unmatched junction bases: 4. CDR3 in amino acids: CASSLGLAGLQETQYF. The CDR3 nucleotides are TGTGCCAGCAGTCTGGGACTAGCGGGGCTCCAAGAGACCCAGTACTTC.